This TCR beta chain was sequenced in a study of T cell repertoires in cytomegalovirus infection. As to this clonotype: Its antigen is not known.

Germline V gives CDR1 KGHDR, CDR2 SFDVKD. The germline V and J ends were trimmed by 12 bases and 4 bases, with 24 bases remaining between them. The CDR3 covers 16 residues. TCRdb re-analysed the reads in MiXCR, keeping a single row per CDR3 protein. The sample records some 920,000 distinct CDR3 sequences, around 31% being singletons. Whole-study findings and limits: The ex vivo response was dominated by HLA-C-restricted CMV-specific TCR beta clonotypes.

The receptor was derived from a human donor in good health (CMV status not recorded). Some clones in this sample may be carry-over from other donors' samples. V usage is TRBV24-1 and J usage is TRBJ1-5; D gene unclear. Sequencing used cultured CD8+ T cells from PBMCs, obtained from culture after CMV antigen stimulation. In DNA form, the CDR3 reads TGTGCCTTTCACCACAAAGCGGGTTTTAGGAATCAGCCCCAGCATTTT. Its protein is CAFHHKAGFRNQPQHF.